Each of the 25 T cell receptor beta chains below was sequenced from the same sample in a study of T cell clonality in common variable immunodeficiency. Clones were sequenced by immunoSEQ multiplex PCR, and TCRdb holds only the in-frame ones, with some missing. The sample holds 80,000 or so clones, and no clone turns up only once. Sequencing was done on a sample of peripheral blood mononuclear cells. These receptors originate from a person between 18 and 69 years old in good health.

This clone was seen ten or more times. The CDR3 end lies 3 residues beyond the end of the read and is filled in from the germline J gene. This chain uses TRBV18 with TRBJ1-2, with TRBD1 matching 10 bases. V shed 4 bases and J 1 base; nucleotides not matched to a gene: 3. The CDR3 is made up of 15 amino acids. Germline loops: CDR1 KGHSH, CDR2 LQKENI. The part of the CDR3 DNA that was read is TGTGCCAGCTCACAGGGACAGGGGAGTAACTATGGC. It encodes CASSQGQGSNYG. The full-length CDR3 reads as CASSQGQGSNYGYTF.

This clone was observed many times. The read ends 3 residues early relative to the CDR3; the germline J gene fills the gap. V usage is TRBV5-1 and J usage is TRBJ1-4; D remains unclear. Trimming pared 4 bases from V and 4 bases from J, leaving 11 bases between. CDR3 length: 14 amino acids. The germline gives CDR1 SGHRS, CDR2 YFSETQ. CDR3 sequence reads: CASSLPGINEKLFF. CDR3 DNA (partial): TGCGCCAGCAGCCTCCCGGGGATTAATGAAAAA. Together with reference TRBV5-1 and TRBJ1-4, the CDR3 gives the full variable domain: KAGVTQTPRYLIKTRGQQVTLSCSPISGHRSVSWYQQTPGQGLQFLFEYFSETQRNKGNFPGRFSGRQFSNSRSEMNVSTLELGDSALYLCASSLPGINEKLFFGSGTQLSVL.

This clone came up many times. The read halts 3 residues ahead of the CDR3 end, with the missing end drawn from the germline J gene. The chain links TRBV5-6 to TRBJ2-2; TRBD2 matches at 9 bases. Trimming removed 0 bases from V and 6 bases from J; junction bases left unmatched: 0. Germline CDR1 is SGHDT and CDR2 is YYEEEE. The CDR3 contains 14 residues. The DNA read from the CDR3 is TGTGCCAGCAGCTTGGGCGGGAGGGCCGGGGAG. Translating it yields CASSLGGRAGE. In full, the CDR3 is CASSLGGRAGELFF.

This clone was seen repeatedly, ten times or more. Read sequence stops 3 residues before the CDR3 end, and the germline J gene provides the missing end. The rearrangement uses TRBV5-1 and TRBJ2-5, with 10 bases that match TRBD2. Germline CDR1 is SGHRS and CDR2 is YFSETQ. Trimming at V came to 4 bases and at J to 2 bases, leaving 8 bases not matched to a gene. This CDR3 has 16 residues. This CDR3 reads CASSPLASGGQETQYF. The DNA read from the CDR3 is TGCGCCAGCAGCCCTTTGGCTAGCGGGGGACAAGAGACC. Combining the CDR3 with reference TRBV5-1 and TRBJ2-5 gives the whole variable domain KAGVTQTPRYLIKTRGQQVTLSCSPISGHRSVSWYQQTPGQGLQFLFEYFSETQRNKGNFPGRFSGRQFSNSRSEMNVSTLELGDSALYLCASSPLASGGQETQYFGPGTRLLVL.

This clone was detected many times. The read terminates 3 residues before the CDR3 end, so the remaining end is supplied by the germline J gene. The genes are TRBV20-1 and TRBJ2-7; D ambiguous. Trimming took 2 bases from V and 0 from J, leaving 14 bases between them. The CDR3 covers 15 residues. Germline V gene sequence: CDR1 DFQATT, CDR2 SNEGSKA (reference sequence). The CDR3 DNA, read in part, is TGCAGTGCTAGACGGTGGCAGGAGAGCTCCTACGAG. Translating gives CSARRWQESSYE. The whole CDR3 region reads CSARRWQESSYEQYF.

The table lists this clone with many counts. The sequence runs out 3 residues before the end of the CDR3; the remainder is reconstructed from the germline J gene. J is TRBJ2-1 and V is TRBV7-3; 11 positions agree with TRBD1. Germline V gene sequence: CDR1 SGHTA, CDR2 FQGTGA. V lost 5 bases to trimming and J lost 1 base; unmatched junction nucleotides: 7. The CDR3 loop spans 17 amino acids. CDR3 amino acids: CASSPYGQGASYNEQFF. The sequenced CDR3 bases are TGTGCCAGCAGCCCGTATGGACAGGGGGCATCCTACAATGAG.

There are a few counts of this clone. CDR3 loop: CASSSGGAGADTYTF. The DNA read from the CDR3 is TGTGCCAGCAGTTCAGGGGGCGCCGGCGCAGATACC. The chain uses TRBV7-2 and TRBJ1-2; 8 bases map to TRBD1. The read ends 3 residues before the CDR3 terminus; that terminus is restored from the germline J gene. CDR3 length: 15 residues. Germline V gene sequence: CDR1 SGHTA, CDR2 FQGNSA.

This clone was counted many times. CDR3 DNA, as far as it was read: TGTGCCAGCTCACTACAGGGTTTCTACGAGGACGAG. Residues: CASSLQGFYEDE. The whole CDR3 is CASSLQGFYEDEQYF. The chain uses TRBV18 and TRBJ2-7; the D gene is possibly TRBD1 (6 bases). The CDR3 end lies 3 residues beyond the end of the read and is filled in from the germline J gene. CDR1 KGHSH and CDR2 LQKENI come from the germline V gene. V was shortened by 4 bases and J by 5 bases, with 18 bases between the two germline ends. The length of the CDR3 is 15 residues. Full variable domain (rest looked up from reference TRBV18 and TRBJ2-7): NAGVMQNPRHLVRRRGQEARLRCSPMKGHSHVYWYRQLPEEGLKFMVYLQKENIIDESGMPKERFSAEFPKEGPSILRIQQVVRGDSAAYFCASSLQGFYEDEQYFGPGTRLTVT.

Regarding this clone: The read is 3 residues too short to cover the CDR3 end, so that end is filled in from the germline J gene. The chain is built from TRBV10-2 and TRBJ2-2; possible D gene TRBD2, 6 bases. Germline V gene sequence: CDR1 WSHSY, CDR2 SAAADI. The CDR3 is 16 amino acids. The V end was cut by 7 bases, the J end by 1 base, with 16 bases between. The CDR3 loop is CASTPRSGRNTGELFF. The sequenced CDR3 bases are TGCGCCAGCACCCCAAGGAGCGGGCGGAACACCGGGGAG.

This clone was counted at least ten times. Coverage ceases 3 residues before the CDR3 finishes, and the germline J gene fills in the end. This rearrangement joins TRBV5-1 to TRBJ2-2; 10 positions match TRBD1. V shed 5 bases and J 5 bases; nucleotides not matched to a gene: 6. Looked up from germline, CDR1 is SGHRS and CDR2 is YFSETQ. There are 15 residues in the CDR3. CDR3 protein: CASRTRTGGTGELFF. Incomplete CDR3 DNA: TGCGCCAGCAGAACGAGGACAGGGGGAACCGGGGAG.

This clone was seen a handful of times. The read terminates 3 residues before the CDR3 end, so the remaining end is supplied by the germline J gene. The chain recombines TRBV19 with TRBJ1-5, with D unclear. The CDR3 is made up of 15 amino acids. V lost 3 bases to trimming and J lost 5 bases, with 14 bases between them. Germline V lookup: CDR1 LNHDA, CDR2 SQIVND (reference sequence). The DNA read from the CDR3 is TGTGCCAGTAGTATTCGACTGCCTTTCTATCAGCCC. It specifies CASSIRLPFYQP. The whole CDR3 is CASSIRLPFYQPQHF.

This clone was counted ten times or more. The CDR3 extends 3 residues past the end of the read, so its final part is completed from the germline J gene. The chain recombines TRBV7-9 with TRBJ1-4; possible D gene TRBD1, 6 bases. V lost 5 bases, J lost 4 bases, and 14 bases lay in between. The CDR3 covers 15 residues. CDR1 is SEHNR and CDR2 is FQNEAQ in the germline V gene (reference sequence). The CDR3 DNA, read in part, is TGTGCCAGCAGCCCCTCGAGGGGGTTTAATGAAAAA. It yields the protein CASSPSRGFNEK. The entire CDR3 protein reads CASSPSRGFNEKLFF.

This clone occurred many times. The DNA ends 3 residues before the CDR3 does, and the rest of the CDR3 is filled in from the germline J gene. V usage is TRBV6-1 and J usage is TRBJ1-2, with D possibly matching TRBD1 (6 bases). In germline, CDR1 is MNHNS, CDR2 SASEGT. The CDR3 extends over 14 amino acids. V was clipped by 1 base and J by 6 bases, with 12 bases between them. The CDR3 here is CASSEGGGVDGYTF. The CDR3 bases that were read are TGTGCCAGCAGTGAAGGTGGGGGCGTGGATGGC.

This clone is deemed medium-sized. Sequencing ends 3 residues short of the CDR3 end; the germline J gene provides the rest. The chain couples TRBV5-6 to TRBJ1-6; possibly TRBD1 for D (5 bases). This CDR3 region has 14 residues. Trimming removed 3 bases from V and 8 bases from J, with 12 bases in between. Germline values: CDR1 SGHDT, CDR2 YYEEEE. CDR3 amino acids: CASSSWGDHSPLHF. CDR3 DNA (partial): TGTGCCAGCAGCTCATGGGGGGACCATTCACCC.

A word on this clone: With the read ending 3 residues before the CDR3 end, the germline J gene is used to fill in that end. V usage is TRBV18 and J usage is TRBJ2-2; 7 bases are shared with TRBD1. CDR3 size: 17 residues. Unmatched junction bases numbered 9, after V lost 4 bases and J lost 1 base. Per the germline V gene, CDR1 is KGHSH and CDR2 is LQKENI. This chain's CDR3 is CASSRRGQTVNTGELFF. CDR3 DNA (partial): TGTGCCAGCTCACGACGGGGACAGACAGTGAACACCGGGGAG.

This clone has a count of ten or more. The read terminates 3 residues before the CDR3 end, so the remaining end is supplied by the germline J gene. V usage is TRBV5-8 and J usage is TRBJ2-7, with TRBD1 matching over 9 bases. Looked up from germline, CDR1 is SGHTS and CDR2 is YDEGEE. Trimming took 3 bases from V and 3 from J; bases not matched to a gene: 7. The CDR3 loop spans 15 amino acids. The DNA read from the CDR3 is TGTGCCAGCAGCTCCTCGGGACAGGGATTCTACGAG. Its protein product is CASSSSGQGFYE. The CDR3 in full is CASSSSGQGFYEQYF.

This clone was seen repeatedly, ten times or more. Read coverage stops 3 residues before the CDR3 terminus; the germline J gene supplies the remainder. The chain joins TRBV20-1 to TRBJ2-1; D remains unclear. Per germline, CDR1 DFQATT and CDR2 SNEGSKA (reference sequence). There are 13 residues in the CDR3. V lost 1 base, J lost 3 bases, and 7 bases lay in between. The DNA read from the CDR3 is TGCAGTGCTAGAGTGGCGGTCTACAATGAG. This sequence encodes CSARVAVYNE. The whole CDR3 is CSARVAVYNEQFF.

Ten or more counts support this clone. The CDR3 end falls 3 residues outside the read, so it is completed with the germline J gene. The V gene is TRBV6-2 or TRBV6-3, the J gene TRBJ2-2, with D possibly matching TRBD1 (6 bases). Trimming left V 2 bases short and J 6 bases short, with 10 bases between. The CDR3 runs to 14 residues. Germline V gene lookup returns CDR1 MNHEY and CDR2 SVGEGT. The CDR3 DNA, read in part, is TGTGCCAGCAGTTACCAGGGGATCCCCGGGGAG. Translated, it gives CASSYQGIPGE. From start to end, the CDR3 is CASSYQGIPGELFF.

This clone came up many times. The CDR3 is cut off 3 residues early in the read; its end comes from the germline J gene. The chain joins TRBV5-4 to TRBJ2-5, with D possibly TRBD1 on 6 matching bases. The CDR3 is made up of 14 amino acids. Trimming shortened V by 4 bases and J by 1 base, and 11 bases separated the two germline ends. Germline-derived CDR1 and CDR2 are SGHNT and YYREEE (reference sequence). CDR3 protein: CASSQDSFQETQYF. The part of the CDR3 DNA that was read is TGTGCCAGCAGCCAGGACAGTTTCCAAGAGACC.

As concerns this clone: The CDR3 extends 3 residues past the end of the read, so its final part is completed from the germline J gene. The J gene is TRBJ2-7, the V gene TRBV20-1; 9 bases agree with TRBD2. The germline V gene has CDR1 DFQATT and CDR2 SNEGSKA (reference sequence). The junction had 11 bases not matched to a gene; V was cut back by 5 bases and J by 6 bases. This CDR3 region has 14 residues. CDR3 sequence: CSAQDSSGTLEQYF. CDR3 bases read: TGCAGTGCTCAAGACTCTAGCGGGACACTCGAG.

This clone was observed many times. The DNA ends 3 residues before the CDR3 does, and the rest of the CDR3 is filled in from the germline J gene. The chain couples TRBV5-1 to TRBJ1-2; weak D call: TRBD1 (6 bases). This CDR3 region has 15 residues. V shed 0 bases and J shed 5 bases, with 14 bases lying between them. CDR1 and CDR2 (germline): SGHRS, YFSETQ. The CDR3 bases that were read are TGCGCCAGCAGCTTGGGGGGGCCGGATCGGTATGGC. Its translation: CASSLGGPDRYG. The complete CDR3 reads CASSLGGPDRYGYTF.

Ten or more counts support this clone. The read ends 3 residues early relative to the CDR3; the germline J gene fills the gap. The V call is TRBV20-1, the J call TRBJ2-1; D is unclear. V was clipped by 0 bases and J by 6 bases, with 12 bases between them. CDR3 size: 14 residues. CDR1 and CDR2 (germline): DFQATT, SNEGSKA (reference sequence). Here the CDR3 reads CSARDRLVINEQFF. The sequenced part of the CDR3 DNA is TGCAGTGCTAGAGATCGGCTAGTAATCAATGAG.

This clone was seen at least ten times. The CDR3 goes on 3 residues after the read ends, and that part is filled in from the germline J gene. The rearrangement links TRBV7-9 to TRBJ1-2, with D perhaps matching TRBD1 (5 bases). The CDR3 runs 13 residues. V was clipped by 1 base and J by 4 bases, with 7 bases between them. CDR1 SEHNR and CDR2 FQNEAQ come from the germline V gene (reference sequence). Incomplete CDR3 DNA: TGTGCCAGCAGCTTAGGCCAGGGCTATGGC. It is translated as CASSLGQGYG. The complete CDR3 reads CASSLGQGYGYTF.

This clone was counted ten times or more. The read ends 3 residues before the CDR3 terminus; that terminus is restored from the germline J gene. V and J are TRBV20-1 and TRBJ2-7; 7 bases map to TRBD1. Germline V gene data show CDR1 as DFQATT and CDR2 as SNEGSKA (reference sequence). The CDR3 covers 12 residues. With V trimmed by 0 bases and J by 5 bases, 1 base remained unmatched. The CDR3 DNA, read in part, is TGCAGTGCTAGAGATACAGGGGACGAG. This codes for CSARDTGDE. The complete CDR3 reads CSARDTGDEQYF.

This clone was counted ten times or more. The read gets to within 3 residues of the CDR3 end, and the germline J gene fills in the rest. The J gene is TRBJ2-7, the V gene TRBV18, with TRBD2 matching over 8 bases. The CDR3 runs to 16 residues. Germline values: CDR1 KGHSH, CDR2 LQKENI. Trimming took 3 bases from V and 0 from J; bases not matched to a gene: 7. CDR3 DNA (partial): TGTGCCAGCTCACCGATTAGCGGGGTAAGCTCCTACGAG. This encodes CASSPISGVSSYE. The CDR3 as a whole reads CASSPISGVSSYEQYF.